This T cell receptor (beta chain) was profiled in a study of blood T cell repertoires in COVID-19 (dated by TCRdb to 2019 to 2021). Broadly, across the study: Samples covering the acute and convalescent phases of COVID-19 were provided by collaborators in the United States, Italy and Spain. The prospective study material was composed of cDNA or gDNA derived from T cells, B-cell-depleted T cells, or PBMCs. The dataset comprised deeply sampled blood TCRbeta repertoires from subjects exposed to, actively infected with, or recovered from COVID-19. The repertoires were released in a freely available public database meant as a resource for research on the immune response to SARS-CoV-2. The samples were drawn from two sources: the first 160 participants of the ongoing ImmuneRACE study, and fewer than 1,500 subjects contributed by 6 global collaborators. Nearly every sample came with metadata listing a de-identified subject ID, COVID-19 status, age in years and sex. HLA class I and class II types, where available, came from metadata supplied by the sample provider rather than from assay-based typing. The full study reports these points: The amount of clinical and demographic metadata varied by source and participant and was provided uncurated.

Collaborating institutions collected whole blood in K2EDTA tubes following their own protocols. For TCRbeta analysis, collaborators shipped samples as frozen whole blood, isolated PBMCs, or DNA extracted from either of those sample types. To note about this clone: Its cognate antigen has yet to be identified. No much larger clone exists at a distance of one base, and base qualities are not known.

The immunoSEQ Assay, a bias-controlled multiplex PCR, was used to amplify TCRbeta CDR3 regions from genomic DNA. The original methods were these. Nucleated cell counts per sample were estimated from amplification of reference gene primers within the assay. To quantify the absolute abundance of each unique TCRbeta CDR3 rearrangement, sequence reads were collapsed and filtered. For each sample, productive Simpson clonality was calculated as the square root of Simpson's diversity index over productive rearrangements. TCRdb holds this immuneACCESS table with in-frame rearrangements only. Some clones are missing; in checked studies, unresolved V genes explain under half, and the rest has no known cause. V, J and clone size are taken as reported in that table, and D and trimming were inferred from the DNA itself. The sample yields 20,000 to 30,000 clones; roughly 66% were counted once. Together, the top ten hold 7.3% of the sample.

CDR1 and CDR2 are read off the germline V gene as SGHDN and FVKESK. Its CDR3 holds 16 amino acids, cysteine through phenylalanine. Only the CDR3 region is kept as DNA, spanning 48 bases read in frame from base 1. V loses 3 bases, J loses 0 bases, and the germline ends lie 15 bases apart. The rearranged chain carries TRBV14 and TRBJ2-7, with the D gene call left open. The origin of this receptor is a man between 60 and 75 years old with active or convalescent COVID-19. Specimen: peripheral blood. The bases read TGTGCCAGCAGCCATCATACCAGAAGGAGCTCCTACGAGCAGTACTTC. Translated, this is CASSHHTRRSSYEQYF.